The next 6 T cell receptor beta chains were all read from a single sample in a study of T cells in women clearing cervical HPV infection. Using immunoSEQ multiplex PCR, the repertoire was profiled, and TCRdb retains in-frame clones only, with some absent. The table lists 20,000 to 25,000 clones. Sequenced material: blood buffy coat. Every receptor here comes from a woman between 18 and 75 years old with a cervical HPV16 infection that either progressed to CIN3+ or cleared (not recorded which).

About this clone itself: The CDR3 end lies 3 residues beyond the end of the read and is filled in from the germline J gene. The V gene is TRBV5-1, the J gene TRBJ2-7; D gene uncertain. This CDR3 is built from 14 residues. Germline-derived CDR1 and CDR2 are SGHRS and YFSETQ. V was clipped by 2 bases and J by 0 bases, with 9 bases between them. The CDR3 is CASSFDWSSYEQYF. The sequenced part of the CDR3 DNA is TGCGCCAGCAGCTTCGACTGGAGCTCCTACGAG.

As regards this clone: The CDR3 end falls 3 residues outside the read, so it is completed with the germline J gene. The chain recombines TRBV12-3 or TRBV12-4 with TRBJ2-1, with D hard to call. V was shortened by 3 bases and J by 9 bases, with 9 bases between the two germline ends. The CDR3 consists of 12 residues. This CDR3 is CASSFPPPEQFF. Partial CDR3 DNA: TGTGCCAGCAGTTTTCCCCCTCCTGAG.

Judged by frequency, this clone is medium-sized. The read ends 3 residues shy of where the CDR3 ends; the end is completed using the germline J gene. The chain carries TRBV2 and TRBJ2-5; D possibly corresponds to TRBD2 (5 bases). Trimming left V 3 bases short and J 1 base short, with 12 bases between. The length of the CDR3 is 15 residues. Germline CDR1 reads SNHLY; CDR2 reads FYNNEI. CDR3 loop: CASSEASSIQETQYF. The DNA read from the CDR3 is TGTGCCAGCAGTGAGGCTAGCTCGATCCAAGAGACC.

A note on this clone: Read sequence stops 3 residues before the CDR3 end, and the germline J gene provides the missing end. The chain recombines TRBV5-1 with TRBJ2-7; D is uncertain. CDR3 length: 14 amino acids. Trimming took off 0 bases at V and 4 bases at J, with 11 bases between the two ends. Germline CDR1 is SGHRS and CDR2 is YFSETQ. The sequenced part of the CDR3 DNA is TGCGCCAGCAGCTTGGGTCAGGTATCTTACGAG. Its protein product is CASSLGQVSYE. The whole CDR3 sequence reads CASSLGQVSYEQYF. Supplemented by reference TRBV5-1 and TRBJ2-7, the full variable domain reads KAGVTQTPRYLIKTRGQQVTLSCSPISGHRSVSWYQQTPGQGLQFLFEYFSETQRNKGNFPGRFSGRQFSNSRSEMNVSTLELGDSALYLCASSLGQVSYEQYFGPGTRLTVT.

In the case of this clone: The CDR3 goes on 3 residues after the read ends, and that part is filled in from the germline J gene. This chain uses TRBV18 with TRBJ1-2, with a tentative D call TRBD1 (5 bases). The V and J ends lost 1 base and 5 bases respectively, with 14 bases between them. This CDR3 spans 15 amino acids. CDR1 and CDR2 (germline): KGHSH, LQKENI. CDR3 amino acids: CASSPLSGGRYGYTF. The CDR3 bases that were read are TGTGCCAGCTCACCACTTTCCGGGGGTCGGTATGGC.

Turning to this clone: Its ends do not fully match the called genes, so a read error is possible. The CDR3 extends 3 residues past the end of the read, so its final part is completed from the germline J gene. This chain connects TRBV20-1 to TRBJ2-7, with D perhaps assigned TRBD1 or TRBD2 (5 bases each). The V gene's germline CDR1 is DFQATT and CDR2 SNEGSKA (reference sequence). The CDR3 consists of 12 residues. The CDR3 DNA, read in part, is TGCAGTGCCAGAGGGGCCTCCTACGAG. This gives the protein CSARGASYE. The CDR3 in its entirety is CSARGASYEQYF.